This T cell receptor (beta chain) was profiled in a study of early T cells in non-severe SARS-CoV-2 infection (dated by TCRdb to the early 2020s). For the wider study: Because TCR sequencing was done on bulk RNA from unsorted whole blood, the alpha and beta chains could not be paired.

This clonotype has a handful of counts. The clone's antigen remains unknown. No qualities accompany the bases; no much larger clone lies one base away. A case-control design nested within a healthcare worker cohort in London, UK, was used, with weekly nasopharyngeal swab PCR tests and blood sampling performed. Healthcare workers were recruited during the week of the UK lockdown, between 23 and 31 March 2020, and followed weekly for up to 16 weeks. Library preparation used 5' RACE. The run used a NextSeq 500. The TCR library protocol attached unique molecular identifiers to individual cDNA molecules to correct for sequencing error and PCR bias. Both TCR alpha and beta chains were sequenced, and tight co-correlation was observed between alpha and beta sequence abundances in each sample. Processing in the source paper ran as follows. Decombinator V4 was used to annotate TCR sequences for V gene, J gene and CDR3. TCRs were defined as expanded if a significant change between any two time points was detected under a Poisson model with p below 0.0001. TCR abundances were normalised to the total number of TCRs sequenced per sample and were expressed as counts per million. A search of VDJdb, accessed on 1 November 2021, was run for TCRs annotated to CMV, EBV and SARS-CoV-2, with TCRs annotated for multiple antigens excluded. In TCRdb, the public reads were trimmed at Q25 with fastp and aligned with MiXCR, with productive beta chains retained. Under each unique CDR3 protein, matching rows form one entry showing the most common genes and DNA. The V and J calls and clone size come from TCRdb's table, not from the authors' own analysis. The sample contains over 45,000 distinct CDR3 sequences, 10% to 13% of them found a single time. The biggest ten clones account for 6.5% of the sample.

Overall study results and their limits: VDJdb matching was skewed toward anti-spike CD8 responses, so virus-specific expansions were likely underestimated and private and CD4 specificities were missed.

The sequence was collected from an adult who was a healthcare worker with PCR-confirmed SARS-CoV-2 infection or an uninfected control (not recorded which). The sequenced sample was whole blood.

The CDR3 loop reads CASSQAATGYNSPLHF. At the DNA level, the sequence is TGTGCCAGCAGCCAAGCGGCGACAGGTTATAATTCACCCCTCCACTTT. The chain uses TRBV3-1 and TRBJ1-6; tentative D gene TRBD1, with 6 bases matching. CDR1 LGHDT and CDR2 YNNKEL were looked up in the germline V gene (reference sequence). From its cysteine to its phenylalanine, the CDR3 spans 16 amino acids. The retained sequence is limited to the CDR3, 48 bases, with the frame set at the first base. Deletion took 1 base off V and 4 bases off J, with a span of 11 bases between the germline ends.